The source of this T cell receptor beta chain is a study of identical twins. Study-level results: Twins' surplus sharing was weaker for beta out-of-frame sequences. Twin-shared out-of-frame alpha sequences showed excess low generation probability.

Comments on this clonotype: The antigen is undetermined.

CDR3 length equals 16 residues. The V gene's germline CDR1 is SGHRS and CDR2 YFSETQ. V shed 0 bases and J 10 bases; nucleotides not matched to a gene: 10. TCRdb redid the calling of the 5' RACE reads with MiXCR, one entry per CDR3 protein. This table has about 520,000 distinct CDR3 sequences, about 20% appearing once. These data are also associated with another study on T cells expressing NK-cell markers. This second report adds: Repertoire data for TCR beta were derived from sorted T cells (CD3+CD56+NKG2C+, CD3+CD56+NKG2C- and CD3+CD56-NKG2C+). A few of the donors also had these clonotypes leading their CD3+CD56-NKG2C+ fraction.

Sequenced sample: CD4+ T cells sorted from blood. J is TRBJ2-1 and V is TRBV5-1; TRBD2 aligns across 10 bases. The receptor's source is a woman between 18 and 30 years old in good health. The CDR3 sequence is CASSLGSQRGGQEQFF. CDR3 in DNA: TGCGCCAGCAGCTTGGGGTCCCAGCGGGGGGGTCAGGAGCAGTTCTTC.